The 16 T cell receptor beta chains given below trace back to one sample, sequenced in a study of T-cell memory formation after mild COVID-19 (dated by TCRdb to the early 2020s). Library preparation used 5' RACE. The run used an Illumina NovaSeq 6000. TCRdb reanalyzed the raw reads on its own, using fastp at Q25 for trimming and MiXCR for clone calling, and kept in-frame beta chains. Each entry is one CDR3 protein sequence, shown with its most common DNA and genes. The sample records over 400,000 distinct CDR3 sequences, 20% to 30% of which are singletons. The ten largest clonotypes hold over 10% of the sample. Sample: PBMCs or a T cell subset sorted from them (not recorded which). Every receptor here comes from an adult woman who had mild COVID-19 (a few samples of this study predate the infection). The sample titles of this study are shuffled in the database, so cell type and time point are left out; the donor was told from shared clones.

This clonotype showed up many times. V gene TRBV2 combines with J gene TRBJ2-1; D may be TRBD2 (6 bases). Germline V lookup: CDR1 SNHLY, CDR2 FYNNEI. Trimming took off 10 bases at V and 4 bases at J, with 8 bases between the two ends. This CDR3 spans 11 amino acids. CDR3 DNA sequence: TGTGCCATCGGAGGGTACAATGAGCAGTTCTTC. Its protein product is CAIGGYNEQFF.

The chain is built from TRBV4-1 and TRBJ2-5; possible D gene TRBD2, 6 bases. Trimming took 5 bases from V and 5 from J, leaving 12 bases between them. The CDR3 extends over 13 amino acids. Germline loops: CDR1 MGHRA, CDR2 YSYEKL. The CDR3 loop reads CASSRRGAETQYF. CDR3 in DNA: TGCGCCAGCAGCAGGAGGGGAGCGGAGACCCAGTACTTC.

The rearrangement links TRBV9 to TRBJ2-1; TRBD2 matches 9 bases. The germline V gene has CDR1 SGDLS and CDR2 YYNGEE. This CDR3 has 17 amino acids. The J segment lost 3 bases and the V segment lost 0 bases, leaving 7 bases of the junction unmatched. DNA for the CDR3: TGTGCCAGCAGCGTAGTTGCGGGAGGGAATAGCTACAATGAGCAGTTCTTC. Translating gives CASSVVAGGNSYNEQFF.

The V call is TRBV5-1, the J call TRBJ2-2; D gene ambiguous. V was pared by 4 bases and J by 6 bases, with 22 bases between. The CDR3 contains 17 residues. From germline, CDR1 is SGHRS and CDR2 YFSETQ. In nucleotides, the CDR3 is TGCGCCAGCAGCACAAGGGCTGGGTCTGGTCTGGCCGGGGAGCTGTTTTTT. Translating it yields CASSTRAGSGLAGELFF.

The chain joins TRBV18 to TRBJ1-1; D unclear. Trimming cost V 5 bases and J 8 bases, with 9 bases left between them. CDR3 length: 11 residues. CDR1 and CDR2 from the germline V gene are KGHSH and LQKENI. This chain's CDR3 is CASSDQVEAFF. The CDR3 bases are TGTGCCAGCTCAGATCAAGTGGAAGCTTTCTTT.

A few counts support this clonotype. This chain joins TRBV7-8 and TRBJ2-1; no clear D gene. The CDR3 has 15 residues. Germline CDR1 and CDR2: SGHVS and FQNEAQ. V was pared by 1 base and J by 6 bases, with 13 bases between. Here the CDR3 reads CASSLEPGYGNEQFF. DNA for the CDR3: TGTGCCAGCAGCTTAGAGCCCGGGTATGGCAATGAGCAGTTCTTC.

This chain links TRBV12-3 or TRBV12-4 with TRBJ2-3; TRBD1 aligns across 7 bases. V shed 6 bases, J shed 2 bases, and the junction held 11 bases outside the gene matches. The CDR3 contains 16 residues. The CDR3 DNA follows: TGTGCCAGCAGCCTAGGGACAGCCCCCCTCACAGATACGCAGTATTTT. Translated, it gives CASSLGTAPLTDTQYF.

This clonotype showed up just a few times. The CDR3 is CASSQRTRSETQYF. In DNA, the CDR3 is TGTGCCAGCAGCCAACGAACTAGGTCAGAGACCCAGTACTTC. The rearrangement joins TRBV3-1 to TRBJ2-5; D might be TRBD2 (5 bases). The V gene lost 2 bases and the J gene lost 4 bases, with 11 bases spanning the gap. CDR1 LGHDT and CDR2 YNNKEL come from the germline V gene (reference sequence). This CDR3 has 14 amino acids.

The count of this clonotype is one. The chain couples TRBV6-5 to TRBJ2-1; no firm D call. The CDR3 is made up of 11 amino acids. From germline, CDR1 is MNHEY and CDR2 SVGAGI. V lost 2 bases to trimming and J lost 10 bases, with 6 bases between them. The CDR3 spells CASSYASEQFF. In nucleotides, the CDR3 is TGTGCCAGCAGTTACGCGAGCGAGCAGTTCTTC.

There are a few counts of this clonotype. The chain combines TRBV5-1 with TRBJ1-1, with a tentative D call TRBD1 (5 bases). Germline CDR1 reads SGHRS; CDR2 reads YFSETQ. The length of the CDR3 is 17 residues. Trimming took 0 bases from V and 5 from J, leaving 20 bases between them. DNA of the CDR3: TGCGCCAGCAGCTTGGGGTCTGGGGGACGGTGGTTAACTGAAGCTTTCTTT. This encodes CASSLGSGGRWLTEAFF.

This clonotype was recorded a few times. The chain employs TRBV18 and TRBJ2-7, with TRBD2 as a possible D gene (7 bases). Germline V gene sequence: CDR1 KGHSH, CDR2 LQKENI. V was pared by 5 bases and J by 5 bases, with 22 bases between. This CDR3 is built from 16 residues. In nucleotides, the CDR3 is TGTGCCAGCTCATCAATGAGGGGGAGGGCCGACCACGAGCAGTACTTC. Translation: CASSSMRGRADHEQYF.

The chain is built from TRBV7-9 and TRBJ1-1; 9 bases fit TRBD1. Germline CDR1 SEHNR, CDR2 FQNEAQ (reference sequence). V shed 2 bases and J 4 bases; nucleotides not matched to a gene: 8. This CDR3 has 16 amino acids. The CDR3 DNA reads TGTGCCAGCAGCTTACTGTACAGGGGGCTGGGCACTGAAGCTTTCTTT. It specifies CASSLLYRGLGTEAFF.

This clonotype was recorded a few times. The genes are TRBV6-2 or TRBV6-3 and TRBJ2-1; the D is unclear. This CDR3 region has 12 residues. Germline V gives CDR1 MNHEY, CDR2 SVGEGT. Between the trimmed V and J ends, which lost 4 bases and 10 bases, there was a span of 11 bases. CDR3 region: CASSLGPREQFF. The CDR3, as DNA: TGTGCCAGCAGTTTGGGCCCACGGGAGCAGTTCTTC.

In this sample, this clonotype turned up a few times. V usage is TRBV20-1 and J usage is TRBJ2-1; TRBD2 agrees at 12 bases. The CDR3 is 17 residues long. Germline loops: CDR1 DFQATT, CDR2 SNEGSKA (reference sequence). V shed 2 bases and J 4 bases; nucleotides not matched to a gene: 9. CDR3 DNA: TGCAGTGCTAGAAAACCCATGACTAGCGGGGGATACAATGAGCAGTTCTTC. Protein: CSARKPMTSGGYNEQFF.

The rearrangement uses TRBV7-9 and TRBJ2-5; D remains ambiguous. Germline CDR1 reads SEHNR; CDR2 reads FQNEAQ (reference sequence). V was cut by 6 bases and J by 5 bases, with 16 bases left in between. This CDR3 is built from 14 residues. The CDR3 DNA sequence: TGTGCCAGCAGTCATCTCGGGTACGGGGAGACCCAGTACTTC. Translating gives CASSHLGYGETQYF.

This chain links TRBV7-9 with TRBJ2-5; 11 positions agree with TRBD1. J gave up 5 bases and V 1 base, and 6 bases lay outside the gene matches. Germline-derived CDR1 and CDR2 are SEHNR and FQNEAQ (reference sequence). The CDR3 spans 16 residues. The CDR3 reads CASSLGTGGSRETQYF. In DNA form, the CDR3 reads TGTGCCAGCAGCTTAGGGACAGGGGGCTCGCGGGAGACCCAGTACTTC.